This T cell receptor (beta chain) stems from a study of shared clonotypes between healthy human individuals. The protocol was immunoSEQ multiplex PCR, while the TCRdb copy is restricted to in-frame clones and leaves out a portion. The table lists over a million clones, more than 75% of them singletons. Trimming left V 6 bases short and J 0 bases short, with 6 bases between. The germline CDR1 and CDR2 sequences are MGHDK and SYGVNS. This CDR3 region has 12 residues. Researchers partitioned CD4+ cells into CD45RA+ naive and CD45RA-negative memory subsets. The chain recombines TRBV25-1 with TRBJ2-7; D is unclear. The origin of this receptor is a man aged 18-30 years in good health. Some clones in this sample may be carry-over from other donors' samples. The sequencing sample was made of memory CD4+ T cells from PBMCs. The subset denotes: CD45RA-negative fraction. CDR3 protein: CASSPYSYEQYF. DNA for the CDR3: TGTGCCAGCAGCCCCTACTCCTACGAGCAGTACTTC.